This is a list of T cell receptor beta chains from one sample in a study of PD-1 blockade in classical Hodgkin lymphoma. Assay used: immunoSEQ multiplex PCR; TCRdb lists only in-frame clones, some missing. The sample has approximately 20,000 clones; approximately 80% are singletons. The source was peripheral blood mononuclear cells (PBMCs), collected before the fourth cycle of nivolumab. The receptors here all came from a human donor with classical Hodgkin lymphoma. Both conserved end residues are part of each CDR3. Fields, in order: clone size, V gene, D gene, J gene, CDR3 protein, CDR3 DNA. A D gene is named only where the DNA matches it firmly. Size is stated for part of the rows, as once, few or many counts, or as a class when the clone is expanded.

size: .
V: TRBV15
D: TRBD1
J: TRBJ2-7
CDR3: CATSRKLGQLKGEQYF
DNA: TGTGCCACCAGCAGAAAATTGGGACAGCTTAAGGGCGAGCAGTACTTC

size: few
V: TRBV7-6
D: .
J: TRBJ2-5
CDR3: CASSLRLGLETQYF
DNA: TGTGCCAGCAGCTTAAGGCTCGGTTTGGAGACCCAGTACTTC

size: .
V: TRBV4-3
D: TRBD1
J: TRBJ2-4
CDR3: CASSQDIGTGAGAKNIQYF
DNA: TGCGCCAGCAGCCAGGACATAGGGACAGGAGCTGGGGCCAAAAACATTCAGTACTTC

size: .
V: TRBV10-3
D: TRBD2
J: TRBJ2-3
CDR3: CAINAGGSTDTQYF
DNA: TGTGCCATTAACGCGGGGGGCAGTACAGATACGCAGTATTTT

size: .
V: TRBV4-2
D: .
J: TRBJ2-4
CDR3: CASSPRGGGDIQYF
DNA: TGTGCCAGCAGCCCCAGGGGTGGGGGGGACATTCAGTACTTC

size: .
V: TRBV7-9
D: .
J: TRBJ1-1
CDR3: CASSFSASKAFF
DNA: TGTGCCAGCAGCTTCTCCGCTAGCAAAGCTTTCTTT

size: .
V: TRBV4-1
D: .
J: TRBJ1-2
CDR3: CASSQERSYGYTF
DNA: TGCGCCAGCAGCCAAGAGCGAAGCTATGGCTACACCTTC

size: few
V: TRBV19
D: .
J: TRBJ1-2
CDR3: CASSIATTRVGYTF
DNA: TGTGCCAGTAGTATAGCGACTACCCGGGTCGGCTACACCTTC

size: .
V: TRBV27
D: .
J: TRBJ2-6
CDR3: CASSQSSGANVLTF
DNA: TGTGCCAGCAGCCAAAGCTCTGGGGCCAACGTCCTGACTTTC

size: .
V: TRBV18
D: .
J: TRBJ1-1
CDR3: CASSLLQENTEAFF
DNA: TGTGCCAGCTCACTCCTCCAGGAGAACACTGAAGCTTTCTTT

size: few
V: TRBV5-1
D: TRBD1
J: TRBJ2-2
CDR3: CASSLAGQGDRELFF
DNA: TGCGCCAGCAGCTTGGCCGGCCAGGGGGACAGGGAGCTGTTTTTT

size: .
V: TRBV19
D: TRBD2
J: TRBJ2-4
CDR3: CASSISQRETKAKNIQYF
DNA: TGTGCCAGTAGTATAAGTCAGCGGGAAACGAAGGCCAAAAACATTCAGTACTTC

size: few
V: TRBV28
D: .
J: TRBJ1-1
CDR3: CASSNGGTSASAFF
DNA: TGTGCCAGCTCGAACGGTGGGACATCCGCGTCAGCTTTCTTT

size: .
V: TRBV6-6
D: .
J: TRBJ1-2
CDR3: CASSAAGAYTF
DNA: TGTGCCAGCAGTGCCGCCGGGGCCTACACCTTC

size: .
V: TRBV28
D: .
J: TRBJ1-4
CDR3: CASSLGLRGTNEKLFF
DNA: TGTGCCAGCAGTTTAGGCCTTCGGGGGACTAATGAAAAACTGTTTTTT

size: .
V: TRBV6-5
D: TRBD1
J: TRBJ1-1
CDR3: CASSADRDTEAFF
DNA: TGTGCCAGCAGTGCGGACAGGGACACTGAAGCTTTCTTT

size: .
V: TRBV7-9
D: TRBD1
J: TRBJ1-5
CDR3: CASSPHLGTDNQPQHF
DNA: TGTGCCAGCAGCCCTCACCTAGGGACAGACAATCAGCCCCAGCATTTT

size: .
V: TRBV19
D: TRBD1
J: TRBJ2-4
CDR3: CASSFDRGAKNIQYF
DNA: TGTGCCAGTAGTTTCGACAGGGGAGCCAAAAACATTCAGTACTTC

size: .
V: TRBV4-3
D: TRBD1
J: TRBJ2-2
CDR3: CASSYGTGQNTGELFF
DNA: TGCGCCAGCAGCTATGGGACAGGGCAGAACACCGGGGAGCTGTTTTTT

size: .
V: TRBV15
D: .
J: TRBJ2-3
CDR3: CATSRGQATDTQYF
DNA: TGTGCCACCAGCAGAGGGCAGGCCACAGATACGCAGTATTTT

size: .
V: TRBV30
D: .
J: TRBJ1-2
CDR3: CAWSQYPNYGYTF
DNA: TGTGCCTGGAGTCAATACCCTAACTATGGCTACACCTTC

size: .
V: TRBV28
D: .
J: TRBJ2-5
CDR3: CASSLPAGKETQYF
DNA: TGTGCCAGCAGCCTCCCCGCGGGCAAAGAGACCCAGTACTTC

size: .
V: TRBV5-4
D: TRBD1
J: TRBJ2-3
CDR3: CASAAPGGLVDTQYF
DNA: TGTGCCAGTGCGGCCCCAGGGGGCTTGGTAGATACGCAGTATTTT

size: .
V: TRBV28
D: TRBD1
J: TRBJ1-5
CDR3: CASTTRGSSHF
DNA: TGTGCCAGCACCACCAGGGGGTCCTCGCATTTT

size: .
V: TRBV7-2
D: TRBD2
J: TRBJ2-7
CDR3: CASSLGLAGGLYEQYF
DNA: TGTGCCAGCAGCTTAGGACTAGCGGGAGGACTGTACGAGCAGTACTTC

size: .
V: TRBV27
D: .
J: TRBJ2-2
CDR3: CASSSRGTGELFF
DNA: TGTGCCAGCAGTTCCAGGGGCACCGGGGAGCTGTTTTTT

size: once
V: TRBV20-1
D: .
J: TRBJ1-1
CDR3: CSASRAHEAFF
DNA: TGCAGTGCTTCCAGGGCGCATGAAGCTTTCTTT

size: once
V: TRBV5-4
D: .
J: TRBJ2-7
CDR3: CASSARGGVESPYEQYF
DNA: TGTGCCAGCAGCGCCAGGGGGGGGGTCGAGAGTCCCTACGAGCAGTACTTC

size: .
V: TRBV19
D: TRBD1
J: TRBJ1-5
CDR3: CASSLGGGRGNQPQHF
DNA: TGTGCCAGTAGCCTCGGGGGTGGCAGGGGGAATCAGCCCCAGCATTTT

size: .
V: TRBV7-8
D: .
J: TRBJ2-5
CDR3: CASSLATGGEMETQYF
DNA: TGTGCCAGCAGCTTAGCGACTGGAGGGGAGATGGAGACCCAGTACTTC

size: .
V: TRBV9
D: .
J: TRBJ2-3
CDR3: CASSVWHSLTDTQYF
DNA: TGTGCCAGCAGCGTATGGCACAGTCTCACAGATACGCAGTATTTT

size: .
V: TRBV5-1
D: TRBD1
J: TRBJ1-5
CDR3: CASSLGDRDQPQHF
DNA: TGCGCCAGCAGCTTGGGGGACAGGGATCAGCCCCAGCATTTT

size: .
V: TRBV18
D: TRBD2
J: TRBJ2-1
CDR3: CASSPNPTSGYNEQFF
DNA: TGTGCCAGCTCACCAAACCCGACTAGCGGCTACAATGAGCAGTTCTTC

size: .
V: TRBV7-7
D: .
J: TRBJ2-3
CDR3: CASSVERTDTQYF
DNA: TGTGCTAGCAGCGTAGAACGGACAGATACGCAGTATTTT

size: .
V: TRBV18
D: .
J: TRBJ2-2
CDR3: CASSRTATGELFF
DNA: TGTGCCAGCTCCCGGACTGCCACCGGGGAGCTGTTTTTT

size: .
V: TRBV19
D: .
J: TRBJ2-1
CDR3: CASTDGFGSSNEQFF
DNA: TGTGCCAGTACGGATGGGTTCGGTAGCTCCAATGAGCAGTTCTTC

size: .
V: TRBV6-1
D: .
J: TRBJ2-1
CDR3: CASSEPVGTGLREQFF
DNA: TGTGCCAGCAGTGAACCTGTGGGGACGGGCTTGAGGGAGCAGTTCTTC

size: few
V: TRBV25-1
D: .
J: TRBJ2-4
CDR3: CASSGQTGRAKNIQYF
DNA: TGTGCCAGCAGTGGACAAACAGGGCGGGCCAAAAACATTCAGTACTTC

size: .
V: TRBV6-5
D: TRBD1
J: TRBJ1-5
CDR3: CASRPGQGASQPQHF
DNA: TGTGCCAGCAGACCGGGACAGGGGGCGAGTCAGCCCCAGCATTTT

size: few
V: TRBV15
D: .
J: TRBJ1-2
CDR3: CATSRDRGGRDYGYTF
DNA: TGTGCCACCAGCAGAGATCGCGGGGGGCGAGACTATGGCTACACCTTC

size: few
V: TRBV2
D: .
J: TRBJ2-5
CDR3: CASSVPRGYQETQYF
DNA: TGTGCCAGCAGTGTTCCCAGAGGCTACCAAGAGACCCAGTACTTC

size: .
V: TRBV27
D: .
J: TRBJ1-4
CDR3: CASRPPRFDEKLFF
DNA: TGTGCCAGCAGGCCCCCCAGGTTTGACGAAAAACTGTTTTTT

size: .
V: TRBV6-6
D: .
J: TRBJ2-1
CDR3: CASNPIWSYNEQFF
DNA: TGTGCCAGCAACCCGATTTGGTCCTACAATGAGCAGTTCTTC

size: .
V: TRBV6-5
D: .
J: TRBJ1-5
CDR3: CASMGGRNQPQHF
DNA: TGTGCCAGCATGGGGGGGAGGAATCAGCCCCAGCATTTT

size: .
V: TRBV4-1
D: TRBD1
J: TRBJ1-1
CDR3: CASSQWTGNTEAFF
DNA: TGCGCCAGCAGCCAGTGGACAGGGAACACTGAAGCTTTCTTT

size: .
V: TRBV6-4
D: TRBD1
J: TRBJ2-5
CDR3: CASSDSGGTGQLANGPRGETQYF
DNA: TGTGCCAGCAGTGACTCAGGGGGGACAGGCCAACTCGCCAACGGGCCGAGGGGGGAGACCCAGTACTTC

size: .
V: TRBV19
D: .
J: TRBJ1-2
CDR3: CASSQDSAGGNYGYTF
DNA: TGTGCCAGTAGTCAGGATTCGGCGGGGGGAAACTATGGCTACACCTTC

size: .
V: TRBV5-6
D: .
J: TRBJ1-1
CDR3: CASSLTGRVGLGNTEAFF
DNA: TGTGCCAGCAGCTTAACAGGAAGAGTGGGACTCGGGAACACTGAAGCTTTCTTT

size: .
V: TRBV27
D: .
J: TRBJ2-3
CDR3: CASSPLGPRGSDTQYF
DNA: TGTGCCAGCAGTCCCCTGGGTCCCCGCGGCTCAGATACGCAGTATTTT

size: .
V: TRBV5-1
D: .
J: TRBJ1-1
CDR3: CASTLSGGANTEAFF
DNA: TGCGCCAGCACCCTATCGGGGGGCGCGAACACTGAAGCTTTCTTT

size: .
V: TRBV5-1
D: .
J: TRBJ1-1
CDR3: CASSIDIGAEAFF
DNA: TGCGCCAGCAGCATAGACATCGGGGCTGAAGCTTTCTTT

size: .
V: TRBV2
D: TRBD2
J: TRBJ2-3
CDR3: CASSEGLAFVKDTQYF
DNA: TGTGCCAGCAGTGAAGGACTAGCGTTTGTTAAAGATACGCAGTATTTT

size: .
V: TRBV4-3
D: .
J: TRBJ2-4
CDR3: CASSRERGTKNIQYF
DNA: TGCGCCAGCAGCCGAGAACGGGGGACCAAAAACATTCAGTACTTC

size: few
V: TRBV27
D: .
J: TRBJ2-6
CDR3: CASSSVRGYSSGANVLTF
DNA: TGTGCCAGCAGTTCGGTCAGGGGATATAGCTCTGGGGCCAACGTCCTGACTTTC

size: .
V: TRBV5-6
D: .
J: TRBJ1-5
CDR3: CASSLLATHQPQHF
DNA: TGTGCCAGCAGCTTGCTTGCCACCCATCAGCCCCAGCATTTT